The 21 T cell receptor beta chains reported below all come from one sample, sequenced in a study of read filtering for tumor transcriptome and immune sequencing. This library used roughly 400 ng RNA and molecular barcoded adaptors spanning alpha/delta and beta/gamma chains. TCRdb recomputed calls from the reads with MiXCR, one row per CDR3 protein. The sample consists of tens of thousands of distinct CDR3 sequences, around a fifth of them appearing once. The sequenced material came from a population of CD138-negative cells sorted from bone marrow. Every receptor here comes from a donor at least 40 years old with multiple myeloma.

As concerns this clonotype: A much more abundant neighbour one base away suggests this may be a read error. The chain recombines TRBV20-1 with TRBJ2-5, with 9 bases lining up with TRBD2. The CDR3 totals 14 residues. From germline, CDR1 is DFQATT and CDR2 SNEGSKA (reference sequence). J was trimmed by 5 bases and V by 4 bases; bases with no gene match: 8. The CDR3 region is CSATGGGVRETQYF. Here the CDR3 DNA reads TGCAGTGCTACTGGCGGGGGGGTCCGGGAGACCCAGTACTTC.

This clonotype was observed a few times. The chain's CDR3 is CAIKGESYEQYF. CDR3 bases: TGTGCCATCAAAGGGGAATCCTACGAGCAGTACTTC. The chain carries TRBV10-3 and TRBJ2-7; TRBD1 is a possible D gene (5 bases). V shed 7 bases and J shed 1 base, with 8 bases lying between them. CDR3 length: 12 amino acids. Germline assignment: CDR1 ENHRY and CDR2 SYGVKD.

This clonotype was detected many times. This chain connects TRBV7-2 to TRBJ1-5; weak D call: TRBD1 (5 bases). V lost 2 bases and J 7 bases, leaving 9 bases between the germline ends. This CDR3 spans 13 amino acids. CDR1 and CDR2 from the germline V gene are SGHTA and FQGNSA. CDR3 coding DNA: TGTGCCAGCAGCTTACAGGGCGAACAGCCCCAGCATTTT. It translates to CASSLQGEQPQHF.

The V and J genes are TRBV11-2 and TRBJ2-5; 7 bases fit TRBD2. Per the germline V gene, CDR1 is SGHAT and CDR2 is FQNNGV. CDR3 size: 16 residues. The J segment lost 4 bases and the V segment lost 4 bases, leaving 12 bases of the junction unmatched. CDR3 sequence (DNA): TGTGCCAGCAGCTCGGTGAGGTCGGGGGGAGGAGAGACCCAGTACTTC. Translating gives CASSSVRSGGGETQYF.

This clonotype was observed at least ten times. The gene calls are TRBV29-1 and TRBJ2-7, with D perhaps TRBD1 (7 bases). Per germline, CDR1 SQVTM and CDR2 ANQGSEA. The germline V and J ends were trimmed by 1 base and 5 bases, with 12 bases remaining between them. The CDR3 is made up of 13 amino acids. For the CDR3, the DNA is TGCAGCGTTGAAGGGCAGGGGGGCCACGAGCAGTACTTC. Its translation: CSVEGQGGHEQYF.

Turning to this clonotype: Lacking the conserved final phenylalanine or tryptophan, this CDR3 likely reflects a read error. The chain's CDR3 is CASTGTTNTGELFL. CDR3 nucleotide sequence: TGTGCCAGCACTGGGACAACGAACACCGGGGAGCTGTTTCTT. The chain employs TRBV28 and TRBJ2-2; maybe TRBD1 (6 bases). V was trimmed by 7 bases and J by 0 bases, leaving 9 bases between them. Germline-derived CDR1 and CDR2 are MDHEN and SYDVKM. This CDR3 is built from 14 residues.

The rearrangement links TRBV28 to TRBJ2-1; D gene uncertain. Germline assignment: CDR1 MDHEN and CDR2 SYDVKM. The CDR3 contains 15 residues. V lost 5 bases, J lost 0 bases, and 11 bases lay in between. DNA for the CDR3: TGTGCCAGCAGTCGCCAGACAAGCTCCTACAATGAGCAGTTCTTC. Its translation: CASSRQTSSYNEQFF.

On this clonotype itself: The conserved final phenylalanine or tryptophan is absent from the CDR3, which likely points to a read error. The gene calls are TRBV6-6 and TRBJ2-7, with D possibly called TRBD1 or TRBD2 (5 bases each). V shed 5 bases and J shed 2 bases, with 10 bases lying between them. The CDR3 covers 13 residues. The germline CDR1 and CDR2 sequences are MNHNY and SVGAGI (reference sequence). In DNA form, the CDR3 reads TGTGCCAGCAGTCCCGGGACCGCCTACGAGCAGTACCTC. Amino acids: CASSPGTAYEQYL.

This clonotype was seen a handful of times. The genes are TRBV5-1 and TRBJ1-3; D perhaps matches TRBD1 (6 bases). Germline CDR1 reads SGHRS; CDR2 reads YFSETQ. This CDR3 spans 12 amino acids. Trimming removed 3 bases from V and 9 bases from J, with 10 bases in between. The CDR3 here is CASSSTGSTIYF. CDR3 nucleotide sequence: TGCGCCAGCAGCTCTACAGGGTCCACCATATATTTT.

A word on this clonotype: This may arise from a read error, as a much more abundant clone is one base away. The gene calls are TRBV20-1 and TRBJ2-1; weak D call: TRBD1 (5 bases). This CDR3 spans 13 amino acids. The germline gives CDR1 DFQATT, CDR2 SNEGSKA (reference sequence). V was clipped by 3 bases and J by 8 bases, with 14 bases between them. For the CDR3, the DNA is TGCAGTGCTAGGGTCCAGGGCCACGATGAGCAGTTCTTC. Translation gives CSARVQGHDEQFF.

In the case of this clonotype: The junction and the germline gene differ at one end; a read error may be behind it. This chain links TRBV12-3 or TRBV12-4 with TRBJ2-2; the D gene is possibly TRBD2 (5 bases). The CDR3 contains 13 residues. The CDR3 coding sequence is TGTGCCAGCAGTTCGCCGAGTACCGGGGAGCCGTTTTTT. This encodes CASSSPSTGEPFF.

In the case of this clonotype: A clone one base away is much larger, so this may be a read error. This chain connects TRBV5-1 to TRBJ1-1; unclear D gene. Germline CDR1 is SGHRS and CDR2 is YFSETQ. The ends were cut back, 7 bases at V and 1 base at J, with 11 bases in the middle. This CDR3 has 13 residues. CDR3 loop: CASGGSGNTEAFF. The CDR3 DNA reads TGCGCCAGCGGCGGGTCCGGGAACACTGAAGCTTTCTTT. Looking up the rest from reference TRBV5-1 and TRBJ1-1 gives the full variable domain: KAGVTQTPRYLIKTRGQQVTLSCSPISGHRSVSWYQQTPGQGLQFLFEYFSETQRNKGNFPGRFSGRQFSNSRSEMNVSTLELGDSALYLCASGGSGNTEAFFGQGTRLTVV.

The chain joins TRBV2 to TRBJ2-7, with D uncertain. Between the trimmed V and J ends, which lost 4 bases and 6 bases, there was a span of 10 bases. CDR3 length: 12 amino acids. CDR1 and CDR2 (germline): SNHLY, FYNNEI. The CDR3 DNA reads as TGTGCCAGCAGTGTTCAAGGACCCGAGCAGTACTTC. This encodes CASSVQGPEQYF. Combining the CDR3 with reference TRBV2 and TRBJ2-7 gives the whole variable domain EPEVTQTPSHQVTQMGQEVILRCVPISNHLYFYWYRQILGQKVEFLVSFYNNEISEKSEIFDDQFSVERPDGSNFTLKIRSTKLEDSAMYFCASSVQGPEQYFGPGTRLTVT.

This clonotype was observed a few times. A single base is all that separates this from a far larger clone, so a read error is likely. The V call is TRBV2, the J call TRBJ2-1; D remains unclear. CDR1 is SNHLY, CDR2 FYNNEI, per germline. V was cut by 7 bases and J by 10 bases, with 11 bases left in between. CDR3 length: 11 amino acids. The CDR3 loop reads CASKDAYEQFF. CDR3 nucleotides: TGTGCCAGCAAGGACGCCTACGAGCAGTTCTTC.

At least ten counts were recorded for this clonotype. V usage is TRBV28 and J usage is TRBJ2-2, with 7 bases aligning to TRBD2. The germline V gene has CDR1 MDHEN and CDR2 SYDVKM. The CDR3 totals 15 residues. V shed 6 bases and J 4 bases; nucleotides not matched to a gene: 8. This CDR3 is CASSRLTSITGELFF. The DNA for the CDR3 is TGTGCCAGCAGCCGGTTGACTAGCATCACCGGGGAGCTGTTTTTT.

This clonotype occurred many times. The chain combines TRBV7-9 with TRBJ2-6, with unresolved D. Germline-derived CDR1 and CDR2 are SEHNR and FQNEAQ (reference sequence). The CDR3 runs 14 residues. V was trimmed by 6 bases and J by 2 bases, leaving 8 bases between them. The CDR3: CASRAVAGANVLTF. DNA for the CDR3: TGTGCCAGCAGGGCGGTTGCTGGGGCCAACGTCCTGACTTTC.

This clonotype was seen many times. The chain has TRBV20-1 and TRBJ2-1, with D perhaps TRBD2 (6 bases). Germline V gene data show CDR1 as DFQATT and CDR2 as SNEGSKA (reference sequence). There are 14 residues in the CDR3. V shed 0 bases and J shed 8 bases, with 14 bases lying between them. CDR3 nucleotide sequence: TGCAGTGCTAGAGATCGGCGGGGTCAGGATGAGCAGTTCTTC. This gives the protein CSARDRRGQDEQFF.

The rearrangement uses TRBV19 and TRBJ2-2; a weak D match, TRBD1 (6 bases). The CDR3 is made up of 15 amino acids. CDR1 and CDR2 from the germline V gene are LNHDA and SQIVND (reference sequence). Trimming left V 3 bases short and J 6 bases short, with 14 bases between. CDR3 coding DNA: TGTGCCAGTAGTATTACAGGGATCATGGCCGGGGAGCTGTTTTTT. It specifies CASSITGIMAGELFF.

For this clonotype: A junction end diverges from the germline sequence, so it may reflect a read error. J is TRBJ2-1 and V is TRBV6-5; D is possibly TRBD1 (5 bases). The CDR3 length is 15 residues. CDR1 MNHEY and CDR2 SVGAGI come from the germline V gene. In DNA, the CDR3 is TGTGCCCCCCAGGGAAAACTTCTCAACTACAATGGGCAGTTCTTC. Translated: CAPQGKLLNYNGQFF.

Comment on this clonotype: A junction end diverges from the germline sequence, so it may reflect a read error. The chain links TRBV20-1 to TRBJ1-2, with D tentatively TRBD1 (5 bases). Germline CDR1 DFQATT, CDR2 SNEGSKA (reference sequence). The CDR3 is 13 amino acids. The CDR3 protein is CCAPLQRGYGYTF. For the CDR3, the DNA is TGCTGTGCTCCCCTCCAGAGGGGATATGGCTACACCTTC.

This clonotype was detected many times. The rearrangement links TRBV5-1 to TRBJ2-1; tentatively, D is TRBD1 (6 bases). V gave up 4 bases and J gave up 10 bases, with 21 bases separating them. The CDR3 loop spans 15 amino acids. CDR1 and CDR2 (germline): SGHRS, YFSETQ. The CDR3 sequence is CASSPHPTGSREQFF. The CDR3 DNA reads TGCGCCAGCAGCCCACACCCGACAGGATCGCGGGAGCAGTTCTTC. The entire variable domain, with the rest obtained from reference TRBV5-1 and TRBJ2-1, is as follows: KAGVTQTPRYLIKTRGQQVTLSCSPISGHRSVSWYQQTPGQGLQFLFEYFSETQRNKGNFPGRFSGRQFSNSRSEMNVSTLELGDSALYLCASSPHPTGSREQFFGPGTRLTVL.